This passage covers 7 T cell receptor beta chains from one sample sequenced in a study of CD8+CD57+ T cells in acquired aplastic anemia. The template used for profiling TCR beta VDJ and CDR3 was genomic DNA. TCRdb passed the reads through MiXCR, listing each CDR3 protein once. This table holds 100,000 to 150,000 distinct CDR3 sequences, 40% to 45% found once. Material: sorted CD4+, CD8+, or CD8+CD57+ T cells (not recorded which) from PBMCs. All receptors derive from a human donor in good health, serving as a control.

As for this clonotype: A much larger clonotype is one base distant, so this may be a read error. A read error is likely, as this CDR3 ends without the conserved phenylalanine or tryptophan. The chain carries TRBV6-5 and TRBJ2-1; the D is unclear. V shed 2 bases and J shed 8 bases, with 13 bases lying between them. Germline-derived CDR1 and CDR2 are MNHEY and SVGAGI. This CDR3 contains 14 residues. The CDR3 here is CASSYRRAKDEQFS. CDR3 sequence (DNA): TGTGCCAGCAGTTACCGGAGAGCGAAAGATGAGCAGTTCTCC.

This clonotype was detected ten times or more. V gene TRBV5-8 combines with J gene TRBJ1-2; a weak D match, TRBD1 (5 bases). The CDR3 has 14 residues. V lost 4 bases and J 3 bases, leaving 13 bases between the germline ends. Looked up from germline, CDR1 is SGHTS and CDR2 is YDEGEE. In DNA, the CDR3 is TGTGCCAGCAGCGACCCGCAGGGAGACTATGGCTACACCTTC. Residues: CASSDPQGDYGYTF.

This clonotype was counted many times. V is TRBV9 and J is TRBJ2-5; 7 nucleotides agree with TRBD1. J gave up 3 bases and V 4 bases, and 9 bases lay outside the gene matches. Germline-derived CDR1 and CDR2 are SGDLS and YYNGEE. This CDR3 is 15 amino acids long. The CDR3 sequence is CASSKLPGQKETQYF. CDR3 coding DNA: TGTGCCAGCAGCAAACTACCGGGACAGAAAGAGACCCAGTACTTC.

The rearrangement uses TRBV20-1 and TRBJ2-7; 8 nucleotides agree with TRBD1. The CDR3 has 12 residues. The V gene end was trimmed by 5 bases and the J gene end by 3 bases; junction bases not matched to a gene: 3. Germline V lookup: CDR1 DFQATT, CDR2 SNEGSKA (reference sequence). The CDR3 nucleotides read TGCAGTGCTCATACAGGGGGCTACGAGCAGTACTTC. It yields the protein CSAHTGGYEQYF.

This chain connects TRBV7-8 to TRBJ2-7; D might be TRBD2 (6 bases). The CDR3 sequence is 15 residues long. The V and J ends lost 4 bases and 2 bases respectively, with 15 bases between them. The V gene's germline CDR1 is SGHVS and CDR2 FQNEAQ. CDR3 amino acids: CASSSPSRETYEQYF. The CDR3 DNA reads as TGTGCCAGCAGCTCGCCTAGCCGGGAGACCTACGAGCAGTACTTC.

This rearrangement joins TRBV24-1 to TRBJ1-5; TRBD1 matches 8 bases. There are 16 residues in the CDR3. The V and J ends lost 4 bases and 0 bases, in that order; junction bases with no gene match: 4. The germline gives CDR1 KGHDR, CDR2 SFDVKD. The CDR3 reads CATSEPGTGSNQPQHF. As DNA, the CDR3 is TGTGCCACCAGTGAGCCAGGGACAGGTAGCAATCAGCCCCAGCATTTT.

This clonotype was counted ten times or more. The CDR3 coding sequence is TGTGCCAGCAGTTACTCGTCACGTCATCGTTATAATTCACCCCTCCACTTT. Its protein is CASSYSSRHRYNSPLHF. This chain joins TRBV6-6 and TRBJ1-6; D is undetermined. The V gene's germline CDR1 is MNHNY and CDR2 SVGAGI (reference sequence). V gave up 0 bases and J gave up 4 bases, with 13 bases separating them. The CDR3 contains 17 residues.